This T cell receptor (beta chain) was captured in a study of cytomegalovirus exposure and HLA in healthy donors. The study's findings and limits: Cytomegalovirus-associated status was assigned to some 180 TCR beta chains.

V was pared by 2 bases and J by 7 bases, with 15 bases between. The CDR3 runs 14 residues. Germline V gives CDR1 SQVTM, CDR2 ANQGSEA. On this clone itself: Its antigen remains unidentified.

Vbeta (60) and Jbeta (13) primers were used in the PCR. The repertoire was sequenced with immunoSEQ multiplex PCR; TCRdb's copy has only in-frame clones and lacks some. This table holds under 200,000 clones, 60% to 80% found once. The sequenced material came from PBMCs. The rearrangement uses TRBV29-1 and TRBJ2-1; the D gene is possibly TRBD2 (5 bases). This clonotype was sampled from a woman between 25 and 40 years old in good health and CMV-seronegative. CDR3 amino acids: CSVERRLAGNEQFF. CDR3 sequence (DNA): TGCAGCGTTGAAAGACGGCTAGCTGGAAATGAGCAGTTCTTC.